The sequence of this T cell receptor beta chain was determined in a study of response to subunit inactivated influenza vaccine. Broader study findings: It was suggested by the authors that few new T cells are recruited by each seasonal influenza vaccination.

Points on this clonotype: Its antigen is currently unknown.

From the RT-PCR reads, TCRdb called clonotypes with MiXCR, one entry per CDR3 protein. Among roughly 570,000 distinct CDR3 sequences listed, about 14% were seen once. The CDR3 spans 12 residues. CDR1 and CDR2 (germline): SQVTM, ANQGSEA. V shed 1 base and J shed 1 base, with 5 bases lying between them. The clonotype was recovered from a man aged 50-60 years who received an inactivated influenza vaccine. The sample here was PBMCs from blood, taken 11 to 12 days after vaccination. The chain recombines TRBV29-1 with TRBJ2-7; D not resolved. The DNA of the CDR3 is TGCAGCGTTGAAGGCCAATCCTACGAGCAGTACTTC. Translated, it gives CSVEGQSYEQYF.